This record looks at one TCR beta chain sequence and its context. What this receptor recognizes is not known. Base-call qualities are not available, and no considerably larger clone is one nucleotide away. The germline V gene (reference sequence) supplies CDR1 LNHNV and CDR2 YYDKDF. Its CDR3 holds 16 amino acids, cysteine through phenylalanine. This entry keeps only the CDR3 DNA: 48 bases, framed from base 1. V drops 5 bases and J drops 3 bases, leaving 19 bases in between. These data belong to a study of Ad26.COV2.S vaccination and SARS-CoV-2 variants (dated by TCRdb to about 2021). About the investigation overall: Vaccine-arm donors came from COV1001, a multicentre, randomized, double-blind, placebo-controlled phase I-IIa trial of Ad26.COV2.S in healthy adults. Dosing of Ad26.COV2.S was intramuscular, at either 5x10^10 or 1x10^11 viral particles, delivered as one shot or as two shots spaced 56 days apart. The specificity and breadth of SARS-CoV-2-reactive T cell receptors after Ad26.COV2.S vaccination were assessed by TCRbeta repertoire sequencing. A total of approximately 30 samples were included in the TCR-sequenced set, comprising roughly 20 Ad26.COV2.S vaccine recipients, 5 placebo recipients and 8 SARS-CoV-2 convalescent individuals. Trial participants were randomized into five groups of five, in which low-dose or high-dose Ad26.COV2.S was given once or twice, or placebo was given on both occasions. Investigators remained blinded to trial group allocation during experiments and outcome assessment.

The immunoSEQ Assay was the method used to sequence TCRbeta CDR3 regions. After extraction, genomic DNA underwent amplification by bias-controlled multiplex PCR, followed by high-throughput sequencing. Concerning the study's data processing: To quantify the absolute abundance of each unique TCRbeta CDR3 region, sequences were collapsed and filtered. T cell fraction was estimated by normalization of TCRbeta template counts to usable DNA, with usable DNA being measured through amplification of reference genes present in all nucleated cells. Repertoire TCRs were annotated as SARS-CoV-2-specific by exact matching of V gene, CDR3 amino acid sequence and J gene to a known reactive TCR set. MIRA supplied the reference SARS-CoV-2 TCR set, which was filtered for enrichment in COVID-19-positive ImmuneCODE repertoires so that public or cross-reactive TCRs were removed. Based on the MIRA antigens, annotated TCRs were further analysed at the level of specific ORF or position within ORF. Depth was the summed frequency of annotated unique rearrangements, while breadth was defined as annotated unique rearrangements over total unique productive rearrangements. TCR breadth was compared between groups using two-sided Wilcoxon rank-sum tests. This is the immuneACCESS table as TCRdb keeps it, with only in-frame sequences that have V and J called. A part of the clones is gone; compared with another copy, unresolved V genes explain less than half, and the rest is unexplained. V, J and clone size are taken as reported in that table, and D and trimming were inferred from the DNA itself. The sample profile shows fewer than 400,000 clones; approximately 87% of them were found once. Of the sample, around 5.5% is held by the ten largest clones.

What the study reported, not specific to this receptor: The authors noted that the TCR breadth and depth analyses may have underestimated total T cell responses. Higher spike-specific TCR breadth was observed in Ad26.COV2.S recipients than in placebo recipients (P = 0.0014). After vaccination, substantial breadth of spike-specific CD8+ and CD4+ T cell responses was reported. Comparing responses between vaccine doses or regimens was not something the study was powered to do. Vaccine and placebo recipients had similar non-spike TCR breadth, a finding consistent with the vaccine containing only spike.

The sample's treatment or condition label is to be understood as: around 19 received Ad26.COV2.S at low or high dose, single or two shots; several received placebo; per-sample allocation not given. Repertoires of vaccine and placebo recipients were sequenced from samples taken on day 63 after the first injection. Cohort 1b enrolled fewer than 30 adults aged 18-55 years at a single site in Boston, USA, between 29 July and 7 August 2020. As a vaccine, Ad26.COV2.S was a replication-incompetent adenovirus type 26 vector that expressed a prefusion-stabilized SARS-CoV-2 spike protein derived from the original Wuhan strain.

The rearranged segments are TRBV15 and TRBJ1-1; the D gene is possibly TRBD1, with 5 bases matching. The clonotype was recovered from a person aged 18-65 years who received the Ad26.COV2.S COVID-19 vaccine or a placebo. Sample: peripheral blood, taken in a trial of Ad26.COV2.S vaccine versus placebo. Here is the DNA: TGTGCCACCAGCGGGGGGTTGGGGATCGGGTACACTGAAGCTTTCTTT. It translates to CATSGGLGIGYTEAFF.